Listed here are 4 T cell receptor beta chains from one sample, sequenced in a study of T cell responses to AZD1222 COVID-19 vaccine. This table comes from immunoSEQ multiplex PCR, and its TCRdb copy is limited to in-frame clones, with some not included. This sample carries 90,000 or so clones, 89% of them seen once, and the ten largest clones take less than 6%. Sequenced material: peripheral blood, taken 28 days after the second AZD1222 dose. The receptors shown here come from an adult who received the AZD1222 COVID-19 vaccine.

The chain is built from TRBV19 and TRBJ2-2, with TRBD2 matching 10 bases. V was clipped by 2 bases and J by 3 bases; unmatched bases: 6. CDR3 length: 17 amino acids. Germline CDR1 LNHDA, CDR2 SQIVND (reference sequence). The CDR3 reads CASSISSGGPYTGELFF. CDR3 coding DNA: TGTGCCAGTAGTATAAGTAGCGGGGGGCCCTACACCGGGGAGCTGTTTTTT.

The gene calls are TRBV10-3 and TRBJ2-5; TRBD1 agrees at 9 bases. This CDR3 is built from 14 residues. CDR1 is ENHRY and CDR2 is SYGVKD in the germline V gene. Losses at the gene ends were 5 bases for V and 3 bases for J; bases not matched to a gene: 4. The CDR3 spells CAISRDRAEETQYF. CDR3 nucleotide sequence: TGTGCCATCAGTAGGGACAGGGCCGAAGAGACCCAGTACTTC.

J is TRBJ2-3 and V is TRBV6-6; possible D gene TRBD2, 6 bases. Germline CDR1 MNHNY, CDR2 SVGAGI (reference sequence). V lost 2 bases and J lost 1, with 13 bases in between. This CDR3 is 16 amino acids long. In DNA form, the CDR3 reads TGTGCCAGCAGTTACGTGTGGGGGGACCGCACAGATACGCAGTATTTT. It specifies CASSYVWGDRTDTQYF.

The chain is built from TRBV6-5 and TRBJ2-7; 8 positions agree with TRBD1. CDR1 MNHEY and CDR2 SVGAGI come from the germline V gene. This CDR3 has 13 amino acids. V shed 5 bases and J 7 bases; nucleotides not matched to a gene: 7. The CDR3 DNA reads TGTGCCAGCAGTCTAGACAGGGGCGGAGAGCAGTACGTC. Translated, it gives CASSLDRGGEQYV.